This TCR beta chain is from a study of T cell repertoires in cytomegalovirus infection. Across the whole study: HLA-B-restricted CMV epitopes that are well studied were used alongside recently identified HLA-C-restricted ones. Evidence of both CMV infection and a matching HLA type came from public TCR beta signatures. General study findings and limits: In two of eight donors, the top clonotype was HLA-C-restricted CMV-specific. Public TCR beta family frequency separated CMV-and-HLA carriers, including in an independent cohort.

As to this clonotype: Its antigen is undetermined.

V was shortened by 2 bases and J by 4 bases, with 13 bases between the two germline ends. CDR3 length: 15 amino acids. CDR1 is MNHEY, CDR2 SMNVEV, per germline (reference sequence). Via MiXCR, TCRdb re-called the reads, giving one row per CDR3 protein. The profile covers fewer than 850,000 distinct CDR3 sequences, with around 29% appearing a single time and about 12% taken by the ten largest. The clonotype was recovered from a human donor in good health (CMV status not recorded). Some clones in this sample may be carry-over from other donors' samples. The specimen was cultured CD8+ T cells from PBMCs, collected from culture after CMV antigen stimulation. The V and J genes are TRBV27 and TRBJ2-3, with D perhaps matching TRBD1 or TRBD2 (5 bases each). DNA for the CDR3: TGTGCCAGCAGTTTACGAGGGGTGGGCTCAGATACGCAGTATTTT. Amino acids: CASSLRGVGSDTQYF.